The T cell receptor (beta chain) under discussion was sequenced for a study of identical twins (dated by TCRdb to the mid-2010s). About the study as a whole: To test whether fetal clonotypes persist, this study deep-sequenced TCR alpha and beta repertoires from monozygotic twins, from unrelated adults of various ages, and from cord blood. Replicate twin experiments were performed at different times using different library preparation protocols to rule out contamination.

Every donor in the study was a healthy Caucasian. The twin cohort comprised three pairs of female monozygotic twins, all aged roughly 18 to 30 years. Positive isolation kits from Invitrogen were used to isolate CD4+ and CD8+ T cell populations. Inclusive of the bounding cysteine and phenylalanine, the CDR3 is 17 residues long. Only the CDR3 part of the read is kept: 51 bases, read in frame from the first base. V is cut back by 5 bases and J by 5 bases, with 15 bases in the junction unmatched. The method behind the library was 5' RACE. The sequencer was an Illumina HiSeq 2000. Template switching introduced a universal primer binding site; the final cDNA contained a unique molecular identifier, enabling accurate counting of TCR cDNA molecules. Specific primers in the conserved constant-segment region were used to synthesize first-strand cDNA for TCR alpha and beta chains. To control for contamination, every cDNA library was double barcoded, receiving both a SMART-Mk sample barcode and Illumina barcodes. Two successive PCR steps introduced TruSeq adapter sequences along with Illumina sample barcodes. TCR alpha and beta cDNA libraries were sequenced on the Illumina HiSeq platform with custom primers. The study's processing was this. Unique molecular identifiers were extracted from raw reads with MiGEC, and CDR3 positions were determined with MiXCR. For each individual, recombination models were inferred using an EM algorithm with the repgenHMM and IGoR tools. Shared clonotypes were analyzed with the tcR package in R, and sharing was normalized by the product of cloneset sizes. To study raw recombination without the effects of thymic and clonal selection, out-of-frame nonproductive sequences were analyzed. Using fastp at Q25 and MiXCR, TCRdb reprocessed the public reads and kept productive beta chains. Rows with a matching CDR3 protein are joined into one entry that keeps the most common DNA and genes. The V and J calls were not made by the authors but by TCRdb's processing. This sample is represented by around 490,000 distinct CDR3 sequences; 12% to 15% of them were singletons. The top ten constitute around 0.4% of the sample.

There are many counts of this clonotype. Its antigen is unknown. The sample holds no much larger clone one base away, and base qualities are not on file. Summary of the overall study and its limitations: Compared with coincidental sharing between unrelated individuals, out-of-frame TCR alpha sequences shared between twins showed an excess of sequences with low generation probability. Out-of-frame TCR alpha sharing in monozygotic twins was systematically underestimated by recombination models, whereas sharing between unrelated individuals was in agreement with the recombination models. Because the same donors could not be followed over many years, conclusions were based on cross-sectional statistical analysis. In beta out-of-frame sequences, excess twin sharing was weaker, because having fewer shared sequences lowered the signal-to-noise ratio. Invariant T cells such as MAIT and iNKT could partly confound zero-insertion analyses, although diverse VJ usage argued against such confounding for most clonotypes. Fewer insertions were carried by abundant cord blood beta clonotypes; a weaker similar trend was observed in young adult naive repertoires, while no such trend was observed in memory repertoires.

These data are also associated with another study on yellow fever vaccine responses in identical twins. As that second study puts it: According to the authors, in identical twins the way T cells responded to vaccination appeared partly convergent and partly personalized. In the study, vaccine-responding T cell clones were precisely tracked in identical twins.

The chain uses TRBV12-3 or TRBV12-4 and TRBJ2-5, with 9 bases in between that match TRBD2. The sequence derives from a woman between 18 and 29 years old in good health. Sequencing was done on a sample of CD4+ T cells sorted from blood. In nucleotide form, the sequence is TGTGCCAGCAGTGACGGAGGGTTAGCGGGAGAAAAGGAGACCCAGTACTTC. Its translation is CASSDGGLAGEKETQYF.